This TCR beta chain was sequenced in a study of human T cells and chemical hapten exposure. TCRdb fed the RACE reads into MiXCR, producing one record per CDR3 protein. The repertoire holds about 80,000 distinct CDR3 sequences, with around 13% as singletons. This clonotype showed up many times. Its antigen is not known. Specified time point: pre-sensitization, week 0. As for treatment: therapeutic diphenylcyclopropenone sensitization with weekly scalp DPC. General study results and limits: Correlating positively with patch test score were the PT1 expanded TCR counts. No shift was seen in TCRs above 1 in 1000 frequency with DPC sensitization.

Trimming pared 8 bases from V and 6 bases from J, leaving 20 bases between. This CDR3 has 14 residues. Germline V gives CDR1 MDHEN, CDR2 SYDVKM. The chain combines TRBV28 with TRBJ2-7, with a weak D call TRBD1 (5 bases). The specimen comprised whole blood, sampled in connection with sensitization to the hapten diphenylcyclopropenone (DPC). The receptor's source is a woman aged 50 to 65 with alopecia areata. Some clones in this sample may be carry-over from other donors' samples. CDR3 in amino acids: CASGTLGHRLEQYF. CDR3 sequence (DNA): TGTGCCAGCGGAACCCTCGGACACCGGCTCGAGCAGTACTTC.